The entry below describes one T cell receptor (beta chain). Its antigen is not identified. The sample originates from a study of memory CD4+ T cells and cytomegalovirus serostatus. At the level of the study: Of the healthy Belgian adults, several were CMV seropositive and 24 seronegative. General observations from the study: Each of 55 to 80 CMV-associated TCRbeta sequences occurred in one to five individuals. CMV serostatus prediction reached median AUC about 0.95, or 0.9 with US-trained model. Suggested: most of the CMV-linked TCR signature lies in CD4+ memory cells.

Trimming stripped 2 bases from V and 5 bases from J, with 12 bases between. This CDR3 region has 14 residues. Germline CDR1 and CDR2: SGHTA and FQGNSA. The sort gate was single viable CD3+CD4+CD8-CD45RO+ cells for memory CD4+ T cells. Sequencing was performed with immunoSEQ multiplex PCR; in TCRdb, only in-frame clones are kept and a portion is missing. The data show around 50,000 clones, around four fifths seen once. Sequenced input: memory CD4+ T cells from blood. The gene calls are TRBV7-2 and TRBJ2-5, with D possibly being TRBD2 (5 bases). This clonotype originated in an adult in good health and CMV-seronegative. CDR3: CASSLFGNSETQYF. The DNA for the CDR3 is TGTGCCAGCAGCTTATTCGGGAATTCGGAGACCCAGTACTTC.